This T cell receptor (beta chain) was obtained from a study of blood T cell repertoires in COVID-19. At the level of the study: Material from acute and convalescent COVID-19 was sourced from the United States, Italy and Spain. Sample material is recorded as cDNA or gDNA derived from T cells, B-cell-depleted T cells, or PBMCs.

V lost 1 base, J lost 1 base, and 10 bases lay in between. The CDR3 spans 15 residues. Germline CDR1 reads SGHVS; CDR2 reads FQNEAQ. Methods used by the authors: Amplification from reference gene primers served as the basis for estimated nucleated cell counts. Data came from immunoSEQ multiplex PCR; TCRdb stores just in-frame clones and leaves some out. The D gene and trimming were derived from the DNA, and the V and J assignments and clone size from that table. The sample consists of 120,000 or so clones, approximately 71% of them appearing once. This TCR was recovered from a woman in her 70s with acute or convalescent COVID-19. The genes are TRBV7-8 and TRBJ1-1; D is undetermined. Sequenced sample: peripheral blood. The CDR3 reads CASSLDRGPNTEAFF. The CDR3, as DNA: TGTGCCAGCAGCTTAGATAGAGGGCCGAACACTGAAGCTTTCTTT.